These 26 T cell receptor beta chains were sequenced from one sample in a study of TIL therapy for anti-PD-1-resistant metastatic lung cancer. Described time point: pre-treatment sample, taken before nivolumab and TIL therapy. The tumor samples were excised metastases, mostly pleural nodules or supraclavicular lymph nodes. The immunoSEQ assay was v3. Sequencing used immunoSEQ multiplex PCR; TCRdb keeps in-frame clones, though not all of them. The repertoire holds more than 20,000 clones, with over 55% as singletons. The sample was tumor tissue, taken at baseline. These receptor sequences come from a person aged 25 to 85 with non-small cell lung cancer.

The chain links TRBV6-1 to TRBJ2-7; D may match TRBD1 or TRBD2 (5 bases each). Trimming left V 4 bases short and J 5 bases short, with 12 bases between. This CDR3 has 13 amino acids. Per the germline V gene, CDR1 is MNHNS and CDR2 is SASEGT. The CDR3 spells CASSVWGSDEQYF. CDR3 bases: TGTGCCAGCAGTGTATGGGGGTCCGACGAGCAGTACTTC.

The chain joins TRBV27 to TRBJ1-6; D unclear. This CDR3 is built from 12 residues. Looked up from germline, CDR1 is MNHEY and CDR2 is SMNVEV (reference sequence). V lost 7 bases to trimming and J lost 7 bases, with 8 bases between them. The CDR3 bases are TGTGCCAGCAAGGGTTGGAATTCACCCCTCCACTTT. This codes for CASKGWNSPLHF.

This CDR3 is CASSVDPGQGRNYGYTF. Written as DNA, the CDR3 is TGTGCCAGCAGCGTAGATCCGGGACAGGGAAGGAACTATGGCTACACCTTC. The chain has TRBV9 and TRBJ1-2, with TRBD1 identical over 9 bases. Germline CDR1 SGDLS, CDR2 YYNGEE. CDR3 size: 17 residues. With V trimmed by 0 bases and J by 2 bases, 8 bases remained unmatched.

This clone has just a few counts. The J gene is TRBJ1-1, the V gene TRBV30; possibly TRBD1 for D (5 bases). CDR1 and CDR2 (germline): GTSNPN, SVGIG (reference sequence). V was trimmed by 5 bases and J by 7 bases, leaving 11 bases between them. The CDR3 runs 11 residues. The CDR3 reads CAWFSGFEAFF. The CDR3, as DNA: TGTGCCTGGTTCTCAGGGTTTGAAGCTTTCTTT.

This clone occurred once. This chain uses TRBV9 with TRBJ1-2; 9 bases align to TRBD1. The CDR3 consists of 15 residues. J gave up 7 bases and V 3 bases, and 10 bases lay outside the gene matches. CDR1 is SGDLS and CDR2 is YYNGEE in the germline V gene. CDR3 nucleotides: TGTGCCAGCAGCGGAGGACAGGGGCTTATAGGTGGCTACACCTTC. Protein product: CASSGGQGLIGGYTF.

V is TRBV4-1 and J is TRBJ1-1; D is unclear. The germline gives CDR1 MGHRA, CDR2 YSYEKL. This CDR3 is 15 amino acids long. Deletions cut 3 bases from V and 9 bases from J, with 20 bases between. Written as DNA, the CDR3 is TGCGCCAGCAGCCAGGAACCCAGACTCGAGAGGCAAGCTTTCTTT. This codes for CASSQEPRLERQAFF.

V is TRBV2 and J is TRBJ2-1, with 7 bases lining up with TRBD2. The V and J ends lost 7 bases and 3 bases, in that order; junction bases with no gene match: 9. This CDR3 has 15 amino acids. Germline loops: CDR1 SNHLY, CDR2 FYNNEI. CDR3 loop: CASTHGGTDYNEQFF. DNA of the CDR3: TGTGCCAGCACCCACGGGGGGACCGACTACAATGAGCAGTTCTTC.

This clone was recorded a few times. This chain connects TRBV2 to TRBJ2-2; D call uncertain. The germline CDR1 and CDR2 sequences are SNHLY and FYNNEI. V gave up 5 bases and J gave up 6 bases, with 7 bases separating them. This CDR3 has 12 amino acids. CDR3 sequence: CASSYIAGELFF. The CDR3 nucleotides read TGTGCCAGCAGTTATATAGCCGGGGAGCTGTTTTTT.

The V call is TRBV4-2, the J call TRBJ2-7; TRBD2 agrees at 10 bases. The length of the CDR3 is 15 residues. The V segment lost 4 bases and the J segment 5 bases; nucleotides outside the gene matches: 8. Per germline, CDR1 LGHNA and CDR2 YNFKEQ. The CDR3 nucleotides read TGTGCCAGCAGCCGAACTATAGCGGGGGGCGACGAGCAGTACTTC. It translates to CASSRTIAGGDEQYF.

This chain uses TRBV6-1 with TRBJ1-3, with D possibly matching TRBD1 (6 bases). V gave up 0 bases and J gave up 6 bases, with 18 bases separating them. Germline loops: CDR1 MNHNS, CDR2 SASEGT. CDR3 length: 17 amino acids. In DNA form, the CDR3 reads TGTGCCAGCAGTGAAGCCCCCCGACAGGTTACAATAAACACCATATATTTT. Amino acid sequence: CASSEAPRQVTINTIYF.

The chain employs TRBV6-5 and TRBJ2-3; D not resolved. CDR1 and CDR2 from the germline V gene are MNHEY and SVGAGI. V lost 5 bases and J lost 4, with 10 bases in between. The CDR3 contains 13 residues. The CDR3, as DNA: TGTGCCAGCAGTAGAGATATGGCAGATACGCAGTATTTT. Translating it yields CASSRDMADTQYF.

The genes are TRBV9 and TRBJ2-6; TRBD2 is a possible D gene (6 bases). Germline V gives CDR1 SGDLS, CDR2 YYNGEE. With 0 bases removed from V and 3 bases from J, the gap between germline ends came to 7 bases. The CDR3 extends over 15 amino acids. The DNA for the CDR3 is TGTGCCAGCAGCGTAGCGGGAGATGGGGCCAACGTCCTGACTTTC. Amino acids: CASSVAGDGANVLTF.

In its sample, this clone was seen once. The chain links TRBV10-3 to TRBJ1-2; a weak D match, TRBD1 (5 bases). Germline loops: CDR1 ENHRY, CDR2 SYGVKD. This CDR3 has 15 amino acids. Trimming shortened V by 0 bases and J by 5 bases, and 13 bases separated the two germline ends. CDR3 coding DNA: TGTGCCATCAGTGAGTCCGGGTACAGGTCGTATGGCTACACCTTC. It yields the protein CAISESGYRSYGYTF.

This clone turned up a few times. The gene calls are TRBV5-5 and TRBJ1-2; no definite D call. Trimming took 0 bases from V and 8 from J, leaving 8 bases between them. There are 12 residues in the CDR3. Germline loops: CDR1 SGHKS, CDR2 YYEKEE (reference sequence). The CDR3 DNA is TGTGCCAGCAGCTTGGACAGTCCGGGCTACACCTTC. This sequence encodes CASSLDSPGYTF.

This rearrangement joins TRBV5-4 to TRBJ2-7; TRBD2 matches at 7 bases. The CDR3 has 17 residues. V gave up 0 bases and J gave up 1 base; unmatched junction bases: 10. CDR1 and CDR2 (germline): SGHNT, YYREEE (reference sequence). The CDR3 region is CASSLDLWAGESYEQYF. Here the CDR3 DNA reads TGTGCCAGCAGCTTGGATCTTTGGGCGGGGGAGTCCTACGAGCAGTACTTC.

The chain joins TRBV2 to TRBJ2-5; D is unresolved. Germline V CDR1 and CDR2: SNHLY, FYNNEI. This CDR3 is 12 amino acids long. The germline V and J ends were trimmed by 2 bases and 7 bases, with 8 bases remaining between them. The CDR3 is CASSEISGTQYF. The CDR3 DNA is TGTGCCAGCAGTGAAATCTCGGGGACCCAGTACTTC.

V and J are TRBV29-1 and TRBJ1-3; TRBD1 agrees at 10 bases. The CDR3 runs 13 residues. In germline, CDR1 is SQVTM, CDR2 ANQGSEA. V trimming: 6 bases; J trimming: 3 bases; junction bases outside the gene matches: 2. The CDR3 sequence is CSVGQGIGNTIYF. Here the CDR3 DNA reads TGCAGCGTGGGACAGGGGATTGGAAACACCATATATTTT. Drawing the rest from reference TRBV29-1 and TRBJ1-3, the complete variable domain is SAVISQKPSRDICQRGTSLTIQCQVDSQVTMMFWYRQQPGQSLTLIATANQGSEATYESGFVIDKFPISRPNLTFSTLTVSNMSPEDSSIYLCSVGQGIGNTIYFGEGSWLTVV.

The CDR3: CASSLAPGSGETQYF. CDR3 sequence (DNA): TGTGCCAGCAGCTTAGCACCAGGGTCGGGAGAGACCCAGTACTTC. The rearrangement joins TRBV7-2 to TRBJ2-5; maybe TRBD1 (5 bases). Germline V lookup: CDR1 SGHTA, CDR2 FQGNSA. The CDR3 is 15 amino acids. Deletions cut 0 bases from V and 4 bases from J, with 12 bases between.

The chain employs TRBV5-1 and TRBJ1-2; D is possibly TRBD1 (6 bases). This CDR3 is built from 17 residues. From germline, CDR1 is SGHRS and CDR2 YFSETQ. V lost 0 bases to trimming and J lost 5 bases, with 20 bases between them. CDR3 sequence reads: CASSLGYQGPLGYGYTF. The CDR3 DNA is TGCGCCAGCAGCTTGGGTTATCAGGGGCCGCTGGGGTATGGCTACACCTTC. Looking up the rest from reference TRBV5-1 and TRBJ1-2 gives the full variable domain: KAGVTQTPRYLIKTRGQQVTLSCSPISGHRSVSWYQQTPGQGLQFLFEYFSETQRNKGNFPGRFSGRQFSNSRSEMNVSTLELGDSALYLCASSLGYQGPLGYGYTFGSGTRLTVV.

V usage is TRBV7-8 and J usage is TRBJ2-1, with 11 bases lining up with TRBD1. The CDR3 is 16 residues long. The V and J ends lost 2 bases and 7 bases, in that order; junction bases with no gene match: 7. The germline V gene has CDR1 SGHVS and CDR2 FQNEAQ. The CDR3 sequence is CASSLLPGQGVNEQFF. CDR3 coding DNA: TGTGCCAGCAGCTTATTACCGGGACAGGGGGTGAATGAGCAGTTCTTC.

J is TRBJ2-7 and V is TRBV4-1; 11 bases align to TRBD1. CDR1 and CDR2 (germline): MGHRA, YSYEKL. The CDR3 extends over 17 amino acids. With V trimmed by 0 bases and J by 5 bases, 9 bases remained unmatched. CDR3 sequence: CASSQDTPDRGLNEQYF. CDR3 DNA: TGCGCCAGCAGCCAAGATACCCCGGACAGGGGGCTCAACGAGCAGTACTTC.

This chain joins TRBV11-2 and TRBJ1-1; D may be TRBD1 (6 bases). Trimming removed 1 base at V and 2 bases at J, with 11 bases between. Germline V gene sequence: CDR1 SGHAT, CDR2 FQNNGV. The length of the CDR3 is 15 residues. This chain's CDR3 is CASSLVNRANTEAFF. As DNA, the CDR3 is TGTGCCAGCAGCTTAGTTAACAGGGCAAACACTGAAGCTTTCTTT.

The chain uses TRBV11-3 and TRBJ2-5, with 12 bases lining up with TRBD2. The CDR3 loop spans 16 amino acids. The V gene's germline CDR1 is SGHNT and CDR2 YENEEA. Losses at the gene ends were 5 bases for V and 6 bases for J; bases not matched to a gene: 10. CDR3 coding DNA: TGTGCCAGCAGCGCCCCTAGCGGGGGGGCTTTTCAGACCCAGTACTTC. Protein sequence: CASSAPSGGAFQTQYF.

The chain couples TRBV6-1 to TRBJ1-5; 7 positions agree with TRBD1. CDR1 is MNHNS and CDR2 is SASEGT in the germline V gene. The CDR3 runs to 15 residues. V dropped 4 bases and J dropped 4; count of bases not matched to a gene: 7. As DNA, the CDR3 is TGTGCCAGCAGTGGTACAGGGGAAGGAAATCAGCCCCAGCATTTT. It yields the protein CASSGTGEGNQPQHF.

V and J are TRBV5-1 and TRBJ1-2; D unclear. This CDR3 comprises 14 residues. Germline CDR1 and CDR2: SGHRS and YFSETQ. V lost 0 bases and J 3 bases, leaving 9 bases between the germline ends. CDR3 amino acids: CASSLGPDYYGYTF. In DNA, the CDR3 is TGCGCCAGCAGCTTGGGTCCGGATTACTATGGCTACACCTTC.

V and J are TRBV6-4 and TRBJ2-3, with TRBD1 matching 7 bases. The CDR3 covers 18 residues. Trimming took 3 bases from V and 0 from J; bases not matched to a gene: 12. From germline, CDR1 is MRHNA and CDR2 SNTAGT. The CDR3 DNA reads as TGTGCCAGCAGTGATTCGCGATGTGGACAGGAGAGCACAGATACGCAGTATTTT. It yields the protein CASSDSRCGQESTDTQYF.